This T cell receptor (beta chain) was sequenced for a study of cytomegalovirus exposure and HLA in healthy donors. Study-level results: Cytomegalovirus status was reportedly diagnosed by the classifier with high sensitivity and specificity.

As to this clone: Antigen specificity is unknown.

J lost 6 bases, V lost 5 bases, and 10 bases had no gene match. Germline loops: CDR1 SGHVS, CDR2 FQNEAQ. The length of the CDR3 is 16 residues. 60 Vbeta and 13 Jbeta primers were used in PCR. Sequencing was performed with immunoSEQ multiplex PCR; in TCRdb, only in-frame clones are kept and a portion is missing. The table lists 170,000 or so clones, 84% of them singletons. V and J are TRBV7-8 and TRBJ1-4; 9 bases are a match to TRBD1. The source material was PBMCs. The TCR sequence derives from a girl aged 10 to 17 in good health and CMV-seropositive. CDR3 sequence reads: CASSLLIWTGDEKLFF. The CDR3 coding sequence is TGTGCCAGCAGCCTCCTTATCTGGACAGGGGATGAAAAACTGTTTTTT.